One and the same sample provided the 16 T cell receptor beta chains below, sequenced in a study of cytomegalovirus exposure and HLA in healthy donors. The primer mix had 60 Vbeta and 13 Jbeta primers. Clones were sequenced by immunoSEQ multiplex PCR, and TCRdb holds only the in-frame ones, with some missing. The sample contains about 180,000 clones, about three quarters of which appear only once. The material sequenced was PBMCs. The receptors were gathered from a man between 18 and 35 years old in good health and CMV-seronegative.

This clone has at least ten counts. The V and J genes are TRBV5-6 and TRBJ2-7, with 8 nucleotides matching TRBD2. The trim removed 3 bases at V and 2 bases at J, leaving 4 bases unmatched. The CDR3 has 14 amino acids. Germline V gene lookup returns CDR1 SGHDT and CDR2 YYEEEE. CDR3 sequence reads: CASSSGTSTYEQYF. In DNA, the CDR3 is TGTGCCAGCAGCTCCGGGACTAGTACCTACGAGCAGTACTTC.

J is TRBJ2-7 and V is TRBV2, with 7 bases fitting TRBD1. This CDR3 comprises 15 residues. Germline CDR1 and CDR2: SNHLY and FYNNEI. V lost 7 bases, J lost 3 bases, and 12 bases stayed unmatched. The CDR3 sequence: CASTNRDSRHYEQYF. CDR3 coding DNA: TGTGCCAGCACGAACCGGGACAGCCGACACTACGAGCAGTACTTC.

The chain uses TRBV15 and TRBJ1-5, with D possibly being TRBD1 (6 bases). Germline CDR1 LNHNV, CDR2 YYDKDF (reference sequence). Trimming removed 5 bases at V and 5 bases at J, with 16 bases between. CDR3 length equals 15 residues. CDR3 amino acids: CATSPGQSFYQPQHF. DNA for the CDR3: TGTGCCACCAGCCCCGGACAGAGCTTTTATCAGCCCCAGCATTTT.

This chain links TRBV27 with TRBJ2-1; D is ambiguous. The CDR3 spans 13 residues. V was clipped by 4 bases and J by 0 bases, with 4 bases between them. Germline CDR1 and CDR2: MNHEY and SMNVEV (reference sequence). The CDR3 region is CASSYSSYNEQFF. CDR3 nucleotide sequence: TGTGCCAGCAGTTACAGCTCCTACAATGAGCAGTTCTTC.

DNA for the CDR3: TGTGCCAGCAGCTTCCGGAGCGGGGGTTACAATGAGCAGTTCTTC. Protein sequence: CASSFRSGGYNEQFF. This sequence joins TRBV7-2 and TRBJ2-1; 8 nucleotides match TRBD2. The CDR3 has 15 residues. Losses at the gene ends were 3 bases for V and 4 bases for J; bases not matched to a gene: 5. In germline, CDR1 is SGHTA, CDR2 FQGNSA.

The V call is TRBV5-4, the J call TRBJ2-3, with 7 bases matching TRBD2. The CDR3 covers 14 residues. CDR1 is SGHNT and CDR2 is YYREEE in the germline V gene (reference sequence). Unmatched junction bases numbered 7, after V lost 4 bases and J lost 5 bases. As DNA, the CDR3 is TGTGCCAGCAGCCGGACGGGGGGAGAAGATACGCAGTATTTT. Amino acids: CASSRTGGEDTQYF. The full variable domain, with the rest looked up from reference TRBV5-4 and TRBJ2-3, is ETGVTQSPTHLIKTRGQQVTLRCSSQSGHNTVSWYQQALGQGPQFIFQYYREEENGRGNFPPRFSGLQFPNYSSELNVNALELDDSALYLCASSRTGGEDTQYFGPGTRLTVL.

The CDR3 sequence is CAWSTRGVGSPLAEAFF. The CDR3 nucleotides are TGTGCCTGGAGTACACGGGGGGTGGGCAGTCCGCTTGCCGAAGCTTTCTTT. The chain is built from TRBV30 and TRBJ1-1, with a possible D match to TRBD1 (5 bases). V lost 2 bases and J lost 8, with 27 bases in between. CDR1 GTSNPN and CDR2 SVGIG come from the germline V gene (reference sequence). This CDR3 spans 17 amino acids.

This rearrangement joins TRBV27 to TRBJ2-5; perhaps TRBD2 as D (6 bases). Germline V gives CDR1 MNHEY, CDR2 SMNVEV (reference sequence). This CDR3 region has 14 residues. The V end lost 6 bases, the J end lost 5 bases, and 16 bases lay between the germline ends. CDR3 amino acids: CASRGPWSGETQYF. As DNA, the CDR3 is TGTGCCAGCAGGGGCCCCTGGAGCGGGGAGACCCAGTACTTC.

The chain joins TRBV4-3 to TRBJ2-3; 7 nucleotides align to TRBD2. The germline V gene has CDR1 LGHNA and CDR2 YSLEER. Unmatched junction bases numbered 23, after V lost 8 bases and J lost 0 bases. There are 20 residues in the CDR3. CDR3: CASSQEWSSGEDYSTDTQYF. CDR3 coding DNA: TGCGCCAGCTCCCAAGAGTGGTCCAGCGGGGAGGATTATAGCACAGATACGCAGTATTTT.

This sequence joins TRBV7-8 and TRBJ2-7; 8 bases are a match to TRBD2. The CDR3 is made up of 14 amino acids. Trimming took 5 bases from V and 2 from J; bases not matched to a gene: 5. The germline V gene has CDR1 SGHVS and CDR2 FQNEAQ. The CDR3 DNA reads as TGTGCCAGCAGCCTACTAGCGGTGGCCTACGAGCAGTACTTC. It translates to CASSLLAVAYEQYF. Full variable domain (rest looked up from reference TRBV7-8 and TRBJ2-7): GAGVSQSPRYKVAKRGQDVALRCDPISGHVSLFWYQQALGQGPEFLTYFQNEAQLDKSGLPSDRFFAERPEGSVSTLKIQRTQQEDSAVYLCASSLLAVAYEQYFGPGTRLTVT.

Worth noting for this clone: Germline is not matched at one junction end, which may reflect a read error. The chain employs TRBV7-9 and TRBJ2-1, with 12 bases fitting TRBD2. From germline, CDR1 is SEHNR and CDR2 FQNEAQ (reference sequence). The CDR3 loop spans 15 amino acids. The CDR3: CSSSLASGRANEQFF. CDR3 nucleotides: TGTTCCAGCAGCTTAGCTAGCGGGAGGGCCAATGAGCAGTTCTTC.

V is TRBV6-5 and J is TRBJ1-6; no firm D call. This CDR3 spans 13 amino acids. CDR1 and CDR2 (germline): MNHEY, SVGAGI. V lost 5 bases, J lost 8 bases, and 10 bases lay in between. The chain's CDR3 is CASSPANDSPLHF. CDR3 DNA sequence: TGTGCCAGCAGTCCTGCGAATGATTCACCCCTCCACTTT.

The J gene is TRBJ2-5, the V gene TRBV6-5; possible D gene TRBD2, 5 bases. This CDR3 has 14 amino acids. Germline V gene lookup returns CDR1 MNHEY and CDR2 SVGAGI. The germline V and J ends were trimmed by 6 bases and 0 bases, with 11 bases remaining between them. CDR3 protein: CASSPGLHQETQYF. CDR3 DNA: TGTGCCAGCAGCCCCGGACTGCACCAAGAGACCCAGTACTTC.

This rearrangement joins TRBV28 to TRBJ1-1; tentative D call: TRBD1 (6 bases). CDR3 length equals 14 residues. Germline loops: CDR1 MDHEN, CDR2 SYDVKM. V was clipped by 2 bases and J by 10 bases, with 17 bases between them. The CDR3 is CASSLRLRGVGAFF. The CDR3 nucleotides are TGTGCCAGCAGTTTACGACTCAGGGGAGTCGGAGCTTTCTTT.

The chain is built from TRBV11-2 and TRBJ2-5; TRBD2 might be the D (5 bases). Looked up from germline, CDR1 is SGHAT and CDR2 is FQNNGV. Trimming removed 5 bases at V and 2 bases at J, with 12 bases between. This CDR3 has 14 residues. Here the CDR3 reads CASSPGLVQETQYF. The CDR3 region has the DNA TGTGCCAGCAGCCCAGGACTTGTACAAGAGACCCAGTACTTC. The whole variable domain, filled in from reference TRBV11-2 and TRBJ2-5, reads EAGVAQSPRYKIIEKRQSVAFWCNPISGHATLYWYQQILGQGPKLLIQFQNNGVVDDSQLPKDRFSAERLKGVDSTLKIQPAKLEDSAVYLCASSPGLVQETQYFGPGTRLLVL.

This chain joins TRBV30 and TRBJ1-5, with D unclear. CDR1 GTSNPN and CDR2 SVGIG come from the germline V gene (reference sequence). The CDR3 has 14 amino acids. V lost 3 bases, J lost 2 bases, and 11 bases lay in between. CDR3 sequence: CAWSQNRGNQPQHF. The CDR3 nucleotides are TGTGCCTGGAGCCAAAACCGGGGCAATCAGCCCCAGCATTTT.